The clone carrying this TCR beta chain came up a few times. No antigen is known for it. Through a sample-barcoded 5' primer and a J-beta primer mix, a second PCR was run for roughly 7 to 12 cycles. From the 5' RACE reads, TCRdb called clonotypes with MiXCR, one entry per CDR3 protein. Among under 2 million distinct CDR3 sequences listed, approximately 32% were seen once. Germline CDR1 reads SGHAT; CDR2 reads FQNNGV. The CDR3 totals 15 residues. V trimming: 8 bases; J trimming: 0 bases; junction bases outside the gene matches: 8. Samples each yielded at least 6 micrograms of total RNA. The data belong to a study of blood T cells in healthy people across ages. Study-wide results and limits: Older age went with lower TCR beta diversity per million T cells, in a roughly linear way. Naive T cell percentage showed a strong correlation with the diversity of TCR beta.

The specimen was blood. The receptor was derived from a woman aged 25-40 years in good health. The genes are TRBV11-2 and TRBJ2-5; 8 bases match TRBD1. The CDR3 loop reads CASGLYRGYQETQYF. The CDR3 coding sequence is TGTGCCAGCGGGCTATACAGGGGGTACCAAGAGACCCAGTACTTC.